This TCR beta chain was obtained from a study of cytomegalovirus exposure and HLA in healthy donors. Study-wide background: From HLA-typed donors, an early data release held tens of millions of unique TCRs.

Points on this clone: The antigen is not known.

The CDR3 length is 11 residues. V dropped 3 bases and J dropped 8 bases, with 8 bases sitting between them. Germline CDR1 SGDLS, CDR2 YYNGEE. Healthy bone marrow donors formed the donor group. Findings and caveats of the study: Presence/absence results assume similar sequencing depth per donor, which may not hold. In a later analysis, CMV-associated beta chains were mostly HLA-associated, it appeared.

Primers for the PCR totalled 60 Vbeta and 13 Jbeta. Assay: immunoSEQ multiplex PCR; the TCRdb copy retains only in-frame clones and omits some. The repertoire holds 150,000 to 200,000 clones, with roughly 77% as singletons. The chain employs TRBV9 and TRBJ1-2; D gene uncertain. Material: PBMCs. The clonotype originates from a woman aged 45-65 years in good health and CMV-seropositive. In nucleotides, the CDR3 is TGTGCCAGCAGCGGACGGGTAGGCTACACCTTC. Translation gives CASSGRVGYTF.